Below, 5 T cell receptor beta chains from the same sample are listed, as sequenced in a study of shared T cell receptors in the human thymus. Using immunoSEQ multiplex PCR, the repertoire was profiled, and TCRdb retains in-frame clones only, with some absent. The sample yields over 350,000 clones, over 90% seen once. Material for sequencing was thymocytes. The receptors shown here come from a human donor.

The rearrangement joins TRBV19 to TRBJ2-1; TRBD2 agrees at 11 bases. The CDR3 has 19 residues. Germline trimming cut 9 bases from V and 0 bases from J; bases unmatched to any gene: 16. In germline, CDR1 is LNHDA, CDR2 SQIVND (reference sequence). CDR3 residues: CASSIMASGRLGSYNEQFF. The CDR3 DNA sequence: TGTGCCAGCTCAATAATGGCTAGCGGGAGGTTAGGCTCCTACAATGAGCAGTTCTTC. Supplemented by reference TRBV19 and TRBJ2-1, the full variable domain reads DGGITQSPKYLFRKEGQNVTLSCEQNLNHDAMYWYRQDPGQGLRLIYYSQIVNDFQKGDIAEGYSVSREKKESFPLTVTSAQKNPTAFYLCASSIMASGRLGSYNEQFFGPGTRLTVL.

The genes are TRBV29-1 and TRBJ2-3; D tentatively reads TRBD1 or TRBD2 (5 bases each). From germline, CDR1 is SQVTM and CDR2 ANQGSEA. Trimming removed 7 bases from V and 0 bases from J, with 20 bases in between. This CDR3 spans 16 amino acids. CDR3 loop: CSALGRRQFSTDTQYF. In nucleotides, the CDR3 is TGCAGCGCCCTGGGACGGAGACAATTTAGCACAGATACGCAGTATTTT.

V and J are TRBV5-1 and TRBJ2-3, with D possibly called TRBD1 or TRBD2 (5 bases each). Germline V gene data show CDR1 as SGHRS and CDR2 as YFSETQ. Trimming pared 5 bases from V and 1 base from J, leaving 17 bases between. This CDR3 has 16 amino acids. CDR3 in DNA: TGCGCCAGCAGGTTGTCCCGGGACCGGGGCACAGATACGCAGTATTTT. Its translation: CASRLSRDRGTDTQYF.

The V gene is TRBV4-1, the J gene TRBJ2-7; the D gene is possibly TRBD1 (5 bases). The V end was cut by 1 base, the J end by 3 bases, with 13 bases between. CDR3 length: 15 residues. Germline CDR1 is MGHRA and CDR2 is YSYEKL. The CDR3 nucleotides are TGCGCCAGCAGCCAAGGCAAAGGGGTGAACTACGAGCAGTACTTC. Residues: CASSQGKGVNYEQYF.

The chain uses TRBV27 and TRBJ1-5; unclear D gene. The CDR3 has 13 residues. Germline CDR1 and CDR2: MNHEY and SMNVEV (reference sequence). The V and J ends lost 5 bases and 9 bases respectively, with 14 bases between them. In DNA form, the CDR3 reads TGTGCCAGCAGTCCCCCTTCGAGTTCGCCCCAGCATTTT. Amino acids: CASSPPSSSPQHF.